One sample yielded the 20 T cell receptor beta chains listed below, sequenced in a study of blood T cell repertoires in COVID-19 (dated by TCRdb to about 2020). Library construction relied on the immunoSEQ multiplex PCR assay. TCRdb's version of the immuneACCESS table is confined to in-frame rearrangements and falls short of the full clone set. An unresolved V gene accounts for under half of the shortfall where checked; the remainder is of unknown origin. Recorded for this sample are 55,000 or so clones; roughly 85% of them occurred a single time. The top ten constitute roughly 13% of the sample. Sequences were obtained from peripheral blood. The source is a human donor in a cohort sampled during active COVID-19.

The CDR3 sequence is CASSPQVGEQFF. As DNA, the CDR3 is TGTGCCAGCAGCCCCCAGGTGGGTGAGCAGTTCTTC. This chain connects TRBV11-3 to TRBJ2-1; D is unclear. The CDR3 loop spans 12 amino acids. Per germline, CDR1 SGHNT and CDR2 YENEEA. The V gene lost 5 bases and the J gene lost 9 bases, with 11 bases spanning the gap.

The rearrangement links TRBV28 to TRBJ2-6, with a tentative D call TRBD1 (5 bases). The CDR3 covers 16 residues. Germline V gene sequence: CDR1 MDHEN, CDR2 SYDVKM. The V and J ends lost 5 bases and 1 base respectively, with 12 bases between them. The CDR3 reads CASSPQGMSGANVLTF. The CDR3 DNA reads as TGTGCCAGCAGTCCCCAGGGTATGTCTGGGGCCAACGTCCTGACTTTC. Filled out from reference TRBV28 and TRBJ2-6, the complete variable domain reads DVKVTQSSRYLVKRTGEKVFLECVQDMDHENMFWYRQDPGLGLRLIYFSYDVKMKEKGDIPEGYSVSREKKERFSLILESASTNQTSMYLCASSPQGMSGANVLTFGAGSRLTVL.

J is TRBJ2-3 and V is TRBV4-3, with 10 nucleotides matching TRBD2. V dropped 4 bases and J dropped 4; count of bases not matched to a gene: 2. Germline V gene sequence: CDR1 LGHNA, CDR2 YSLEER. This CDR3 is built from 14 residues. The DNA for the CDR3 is TGCGCCAGCAGCCGCGGACTAGCGGCAGATACGCAGTATTTT. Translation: CASSRGLAADTQYF.

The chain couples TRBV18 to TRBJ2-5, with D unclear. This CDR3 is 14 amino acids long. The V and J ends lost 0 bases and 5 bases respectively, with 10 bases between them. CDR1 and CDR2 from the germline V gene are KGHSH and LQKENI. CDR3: CASSPPATRETQYF. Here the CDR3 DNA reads TGTGCCAGCTCACCACCGGCCACGAGGGAGACCCAGTACTTC.

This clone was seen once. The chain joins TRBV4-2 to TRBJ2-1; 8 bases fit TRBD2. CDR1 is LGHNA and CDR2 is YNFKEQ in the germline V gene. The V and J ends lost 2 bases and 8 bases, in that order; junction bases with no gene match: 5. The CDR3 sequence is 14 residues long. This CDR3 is CASSQQRESYEQFF. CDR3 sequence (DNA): TGTGCCAGCAGCCAACAGCGGGAGTCATATGAGCAGTTCTTC.

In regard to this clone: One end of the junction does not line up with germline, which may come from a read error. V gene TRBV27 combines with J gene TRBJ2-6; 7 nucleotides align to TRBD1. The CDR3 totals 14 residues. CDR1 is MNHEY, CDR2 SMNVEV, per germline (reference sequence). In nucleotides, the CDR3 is TGTGCCAGCAGTTCCGTAACAGGGGACAACGTCCTGACTTTC. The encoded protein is CASSSVTGDNVLTF.

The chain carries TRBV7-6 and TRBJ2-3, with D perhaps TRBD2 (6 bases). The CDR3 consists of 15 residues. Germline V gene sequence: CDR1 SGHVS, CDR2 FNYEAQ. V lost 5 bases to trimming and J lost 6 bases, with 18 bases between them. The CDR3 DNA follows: TGTGCCAGCAGCCCCGCTCGGGCGGGACGGGATACGCAGTATTTT. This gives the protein CASSPARAGRDTQYF.

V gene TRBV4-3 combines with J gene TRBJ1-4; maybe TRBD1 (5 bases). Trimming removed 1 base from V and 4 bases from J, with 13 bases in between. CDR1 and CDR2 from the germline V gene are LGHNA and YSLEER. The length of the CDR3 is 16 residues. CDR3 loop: CASSQAYQGINEKLFF. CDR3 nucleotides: TGCGCCAGCAGCCAAGCCTATCAGGGTATTAATGAAAAACTGTTTTTT.

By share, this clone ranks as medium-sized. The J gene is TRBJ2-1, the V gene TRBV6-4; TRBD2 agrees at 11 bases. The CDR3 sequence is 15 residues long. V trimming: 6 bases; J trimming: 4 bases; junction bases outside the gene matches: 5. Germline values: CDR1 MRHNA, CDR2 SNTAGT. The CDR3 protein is CASSQGTSGYNEQFF. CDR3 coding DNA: TGTGCCAGCAGCCAAGGGACTAGCGGATACAATGAGCAGTTCTTC.

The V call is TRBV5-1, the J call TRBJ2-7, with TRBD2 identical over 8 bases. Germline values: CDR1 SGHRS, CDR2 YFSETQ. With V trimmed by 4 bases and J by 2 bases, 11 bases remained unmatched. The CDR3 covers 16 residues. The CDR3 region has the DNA TGCGCCAGCAGCCCCTACTTTACGGGAGGGCCCTACGAGCAGTACTTC. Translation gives CASSPYFTGGPYEQYF.

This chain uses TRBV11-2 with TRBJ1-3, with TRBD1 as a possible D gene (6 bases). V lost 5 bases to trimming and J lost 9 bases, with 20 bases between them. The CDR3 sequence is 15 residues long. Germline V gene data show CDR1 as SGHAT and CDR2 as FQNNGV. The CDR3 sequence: CASSVQGSYGGTIYF. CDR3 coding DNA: TGTGCCAGCAGCGTACAGGGTTCATATGGTGGCACCATATATTTT.

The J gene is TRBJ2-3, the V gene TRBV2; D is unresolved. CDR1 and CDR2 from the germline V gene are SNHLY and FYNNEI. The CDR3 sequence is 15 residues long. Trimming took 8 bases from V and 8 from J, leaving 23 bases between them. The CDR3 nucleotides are TGTGCCAGCCTGGGTCGGCCCCCCCCATCGGGTACGCAGTATTTT. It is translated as CASLGRPPPSGTQYF.

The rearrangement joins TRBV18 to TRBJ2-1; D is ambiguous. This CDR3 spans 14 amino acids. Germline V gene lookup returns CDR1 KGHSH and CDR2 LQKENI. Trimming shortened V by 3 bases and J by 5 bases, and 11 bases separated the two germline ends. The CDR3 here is CASSPTPANNEQFF. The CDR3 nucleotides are TGTGCCAGCTCACCGACTCCGGCAAACAATGAGCAGTTCTTC.

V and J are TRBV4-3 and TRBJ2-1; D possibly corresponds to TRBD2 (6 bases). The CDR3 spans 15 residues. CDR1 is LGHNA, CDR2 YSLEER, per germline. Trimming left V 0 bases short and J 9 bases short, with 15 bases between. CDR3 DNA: TGCGCCAGCAGCCAAGATTCCCAAAGGGAGGCTGAGCAGTTCTTC. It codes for CASSQDSQREAEQFF.

This chain's CDR3 is CASSDRLAGGPETQYF. The CDR3, as DNA: TGTGCCAGCAGTGACCGGCTAGCGGGAGGGCCAGAGACCCAGTACTTC. This sequence joins TRBV25-1 and TRBJ2-5; 12 bases line up with TRBD2. Germline V gene data show CDR1 as MGHDK and CDR2 as SYGVNS. This CDR3 contains 16 residues. V shed 3 bases, J shed 4 bases, and the junction held 6 bases outside the gene matches. Filled out from reference TRBV25-1 and TRBJ2-5, the complete variable domain reads EADIYQTPRYLVIGTGKKITLECSQTMGHDKMYWYQQDPGMELHLIHYSYGVNSTEKGDLSSESTVSRIRTEHFPLTLESARPSHTSQYLCASSDRLAGGPETQYFGPGTRLLVL.

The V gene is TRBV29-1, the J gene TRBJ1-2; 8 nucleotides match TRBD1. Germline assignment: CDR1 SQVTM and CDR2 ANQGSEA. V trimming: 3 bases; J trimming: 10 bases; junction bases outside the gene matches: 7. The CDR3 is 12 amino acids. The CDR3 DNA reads TGCAGCGTTGACGGAGACAGGGGATCCTACACCTTC. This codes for CSVDGDRGSYTF.

The CDR3 sequence is CASSLAGELAEYEQYF. The CDR3 DNA follows: TGTGCCAGCAGCCTCGCGGGGGAACTAGCGGAATACGAGCAGTACTTC. The chain carries TRBV6-6 and TRBJ2-7; 8 bases map to TRBD2. CDR3 length equals 16 residues. In germline, CDR1 is MNHNY, CDR2 SVGAGI (reference sequence). The junction had 14 bases not matched to a gene; V was cut back by 6 bases and J by 4 bases.

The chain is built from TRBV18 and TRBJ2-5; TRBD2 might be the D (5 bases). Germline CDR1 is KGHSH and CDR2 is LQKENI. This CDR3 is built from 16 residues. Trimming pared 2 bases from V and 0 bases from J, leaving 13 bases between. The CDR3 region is CASSPSSGPYQETQYF. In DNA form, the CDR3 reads TGTGCCAGCTCACCAAGCAGCGGCCCGTACCAAGAGACCCAGTACTTC.

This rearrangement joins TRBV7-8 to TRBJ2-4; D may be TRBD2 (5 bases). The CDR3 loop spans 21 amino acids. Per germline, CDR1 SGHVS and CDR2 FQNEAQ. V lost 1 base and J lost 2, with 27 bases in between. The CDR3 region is CASSLDRPGSLRSLTKNIQYF. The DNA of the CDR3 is TGTGCCAGCAGCTTAGACCGACCGGGATCACTCCGCTCGCTAACCAAAAACATTCAGTACTTC. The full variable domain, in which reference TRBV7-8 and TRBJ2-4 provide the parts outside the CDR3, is GAGVSQSPRYKVAKRGQDVALRCDPISGHVSLFWYQQALGQGPEFLTYFQNEAQLDKSGLPSDRFFAERPEGSVSTLKIQRTQQEDSAVYLCASSLDRPGSLRSLTKNIQYFGAGTRLSVL.

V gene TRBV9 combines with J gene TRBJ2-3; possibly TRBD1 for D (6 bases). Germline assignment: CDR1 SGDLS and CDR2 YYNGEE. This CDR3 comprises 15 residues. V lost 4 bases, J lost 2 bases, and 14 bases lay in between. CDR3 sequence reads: CASSPEGQYTDTQYF. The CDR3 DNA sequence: TGTGCCAGCAGCCCGGAAGGACAGTACACAGATACGCAGTATTTT.